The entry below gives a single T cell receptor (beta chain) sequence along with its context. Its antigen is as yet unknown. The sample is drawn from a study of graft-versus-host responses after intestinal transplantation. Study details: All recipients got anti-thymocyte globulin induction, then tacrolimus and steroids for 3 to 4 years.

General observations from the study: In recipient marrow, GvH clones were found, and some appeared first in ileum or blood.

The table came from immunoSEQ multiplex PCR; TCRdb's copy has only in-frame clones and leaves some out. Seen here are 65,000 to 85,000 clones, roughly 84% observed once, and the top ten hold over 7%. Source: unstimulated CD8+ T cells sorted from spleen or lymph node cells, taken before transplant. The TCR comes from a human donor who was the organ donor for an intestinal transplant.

CDR3 DNA sequence: TGTGCCAGCAGTGAATCAACTTTAAAACAGAATCAGCCCCAGCATTTT. This gives the protein CASSESTLKQNQPQHF. The chain joins TRBV6-1 to TRBJ1-5; D gene unclear. The ends were cut back, 2 bases at V and 4 bases at J, with 15 bases in the middle. The germline gives CDR1 MNHNS, CDR2 SASEGT. The CDR3 length is 16 residues.